A selection of T cell receptor beta chains follows, all from one sample in a study of vaccination and CD4 T cells after COVID-19. TCRdb passed the PCR reads through MiXCR, listing each CDR3 protein once. This table has fewer than 4,500 distinct CDR3 sequences, around 26% appearing once. Their antigens remain unidentified. The source material was CD4+ T cells from blood, cultured in vitro. These receptors were obtained from a human donor who had recovered from COVID-19. CDR3s include the opening cysteine and the closing phenylalanine or tryptophan.

>TRBJ2-5|TRBV12-5
CASAPEPGETQYF
>TRBJ2-7|TRBV19
CASSPIAGNNYEQYF
>TRBJ1-5|TRBV6-1
CASSGQQNQPQHF
>TRBJ2-5|TRBV12-3/TRBV12-4
CASSLIRLTGDQETQYF
>TRBJ2-1|TRBV20-1
CSANPTSGGNEQFF
>TRBJ2-1|TRBV12-3/TRBV12-4
CASSPEGNEQFF
>TRBJ1-2|TRBV28
CASSLRLGGYTF
>TRBJ2-5|TRBV5-1
CASSKYSGGNQETQYF
>TRBJ2-3|TRBV20-1
CSAKGLSGGAGTDTQYF
>TRBJ2-7|TRBV5-6
CASSLRQGHEQYF
>TRBJ1-2|TRBV18
CASSPREFTYGYTF
>TRBJ2-1|TRBV19
CASSIVAGQGLNEQFF
>TRBJ1-2|TRBV11-2
CASSFSRDINYGYTF
>TRBJ1-2|TRBV18
CASSRSQAGDGYTF
>TRBJ1-2|TRBV30
CAWSPGQGAGGYTF
>TRBJ1-1|TRBV6-5
CASSYSTLGDTEAFF
>TRBJ2-1|TRBV20-1
CSAPTSGGAGEQFF
>TRBJ1-2|TRBV7-9
CASSPGTGRDGYTF
>TRBJ2-7|TRBV7-2
CASSRTETLYEQYF
>TRBJ2-3|TRBV6-1
CATEDLFTDTQYF
>TRBJ1-1|TRBV30
CAWSPPGTGETEAFF
>TRBJ1-2|TRBV30
CAWLHGRGIYGYTF
>TRBJ1-1|TRBV6-1
CASTQAGEYSQAFF
>TRBJ1-1|TRBV11-2
CAKGYGVTVQNTEAFF
>TRBJ2-7|TRBV12-3/TRBV12-4
CASSLAGVKEQYF
>TRBJ2-3|TRBV6-2/TRBV6-3
CASSPIRLAGTDTQYF
>TRBJ2-3|TRBV7-6
CASSLGGYTDTQYF
>TRBJ2-4|TRBV4-1
CASSQGGGPPGGIQYF
>TRBJ1-5|TRBV6-7
CASNGQAGGNQPQHF